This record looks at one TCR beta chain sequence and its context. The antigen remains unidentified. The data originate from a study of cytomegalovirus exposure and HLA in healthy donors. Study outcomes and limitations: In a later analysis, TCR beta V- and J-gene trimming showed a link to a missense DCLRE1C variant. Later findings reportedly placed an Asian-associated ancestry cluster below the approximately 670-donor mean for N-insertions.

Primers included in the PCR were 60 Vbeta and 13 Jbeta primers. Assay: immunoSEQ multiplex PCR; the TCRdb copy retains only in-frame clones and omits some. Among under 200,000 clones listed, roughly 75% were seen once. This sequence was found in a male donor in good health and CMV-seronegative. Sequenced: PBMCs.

CDR3 in amino acids: CASSPGTSGSFQYF. The DNA for the CDR3 is TGCGCCAGCAGCCCCGGGACTAGCGGGAGTTTTCAGTACTTC. V gene TRBV4-3 combines with J gene TRBJ2-7; TRBD2 agrees at 14 bases. Looked up from germline, CDR1 is LGHNA and CDR2 is YSLEER. The CDR3 is 14 amino acids. The V segment lost 4 bases and the J segment 10 bases; nucleotides outside the gene matches: 6.